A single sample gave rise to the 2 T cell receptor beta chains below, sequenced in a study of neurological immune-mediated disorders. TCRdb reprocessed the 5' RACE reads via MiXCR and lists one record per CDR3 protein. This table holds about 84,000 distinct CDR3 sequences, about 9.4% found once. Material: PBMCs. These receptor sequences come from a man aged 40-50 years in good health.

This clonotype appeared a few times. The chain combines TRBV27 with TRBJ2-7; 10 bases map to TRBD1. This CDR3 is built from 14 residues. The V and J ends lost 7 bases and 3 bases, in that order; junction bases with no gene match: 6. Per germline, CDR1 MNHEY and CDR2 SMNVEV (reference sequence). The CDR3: CASIPRTGGYEQYF. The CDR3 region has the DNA TGTGCCAGCATCCCCCGGACAGGGGGCTACGAGCAGTACTTC.

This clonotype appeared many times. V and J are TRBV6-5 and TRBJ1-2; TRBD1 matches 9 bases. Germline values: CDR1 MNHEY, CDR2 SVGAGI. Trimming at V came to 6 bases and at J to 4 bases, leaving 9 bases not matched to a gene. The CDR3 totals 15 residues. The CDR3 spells CASRATGGGSYGYTF. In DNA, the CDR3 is TGTGCCAGCAGAGCCACAGGGGGCGGTAGCTATGGCTACACCTTC.